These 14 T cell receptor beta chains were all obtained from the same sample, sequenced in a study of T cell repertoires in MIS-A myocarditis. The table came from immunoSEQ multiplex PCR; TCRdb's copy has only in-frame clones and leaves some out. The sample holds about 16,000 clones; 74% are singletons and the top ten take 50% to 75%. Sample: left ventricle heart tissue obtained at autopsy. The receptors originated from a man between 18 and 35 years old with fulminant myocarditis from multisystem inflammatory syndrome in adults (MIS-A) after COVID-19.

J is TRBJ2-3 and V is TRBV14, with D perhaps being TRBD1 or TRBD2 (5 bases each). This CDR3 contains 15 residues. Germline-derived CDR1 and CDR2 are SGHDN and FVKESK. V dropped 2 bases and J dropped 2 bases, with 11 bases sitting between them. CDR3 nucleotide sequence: TGTGCCAGCAGCCAACTCGGGACCTTCACAGATACGCAGTATTTT. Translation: CASSQLGTFTDTQYF.

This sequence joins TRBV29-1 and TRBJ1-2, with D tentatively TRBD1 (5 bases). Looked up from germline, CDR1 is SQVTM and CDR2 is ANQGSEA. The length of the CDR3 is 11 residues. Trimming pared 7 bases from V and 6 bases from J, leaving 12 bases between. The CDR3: CSAGSRNGYTF. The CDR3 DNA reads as TGCAGCGCAGGGAGTCGGAATGGCTACACCTTC.

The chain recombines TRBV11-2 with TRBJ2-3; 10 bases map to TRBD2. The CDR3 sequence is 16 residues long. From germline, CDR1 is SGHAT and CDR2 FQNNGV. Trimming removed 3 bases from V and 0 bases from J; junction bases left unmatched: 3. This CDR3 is CASSLLTSGSTDTQYF. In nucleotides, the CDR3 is TGTGCCAGCAGCTTGTTGACTAGCGGGAGCACAGATACGCAGTATTTT.

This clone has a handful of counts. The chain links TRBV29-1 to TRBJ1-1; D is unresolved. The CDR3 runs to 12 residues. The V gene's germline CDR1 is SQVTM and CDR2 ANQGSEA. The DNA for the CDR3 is TGCAGGGCCCTGGGCGGAGACACTGAAGCTTTCTTT. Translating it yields CRALGGDTEAFF.

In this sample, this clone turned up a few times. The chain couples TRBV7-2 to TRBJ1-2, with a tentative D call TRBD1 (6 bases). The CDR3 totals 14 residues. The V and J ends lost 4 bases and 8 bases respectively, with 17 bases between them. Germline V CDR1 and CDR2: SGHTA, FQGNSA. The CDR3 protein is CASSYGQILWGYTF. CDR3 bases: TGTGCCAGCAGCTACGGACAGATCCTATGGGGCTACACCTTC.

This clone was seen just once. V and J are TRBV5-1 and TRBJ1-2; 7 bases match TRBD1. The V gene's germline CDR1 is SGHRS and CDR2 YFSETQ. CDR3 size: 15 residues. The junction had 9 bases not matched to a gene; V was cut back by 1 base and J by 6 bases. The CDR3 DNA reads TGCGCCAGCAGCTTGACAGGGGCCTTTCGGGATGGCTACACCTTC. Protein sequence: CASSLTGAFRDGYTF.

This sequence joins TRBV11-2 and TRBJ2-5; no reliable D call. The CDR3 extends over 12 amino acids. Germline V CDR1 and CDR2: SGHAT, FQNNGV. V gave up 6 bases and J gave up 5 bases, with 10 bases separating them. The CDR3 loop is CASRILRETQYF. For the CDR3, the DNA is TGTGCCAGCAGAATTCTTCGGGAGACCCAGTACTTC.

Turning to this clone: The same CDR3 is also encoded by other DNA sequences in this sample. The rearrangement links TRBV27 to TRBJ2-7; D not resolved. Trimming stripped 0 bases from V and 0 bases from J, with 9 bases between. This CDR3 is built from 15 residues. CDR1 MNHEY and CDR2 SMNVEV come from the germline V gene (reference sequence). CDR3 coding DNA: TGTGCCAGCAGTTTATCAGGGTTAAGCTCCTACGAGCAGTACTTC. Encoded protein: CASSLSGLSSYEQYF.

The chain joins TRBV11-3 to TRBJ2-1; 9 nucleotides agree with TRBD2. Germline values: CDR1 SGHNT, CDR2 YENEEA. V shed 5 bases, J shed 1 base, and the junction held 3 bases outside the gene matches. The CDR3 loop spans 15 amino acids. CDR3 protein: CASSRSGRSYNEQFF. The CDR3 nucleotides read TGTGCCAGCAGCCGTAGCGGGAGATCCTACAATGAGCAGTTCTTC.

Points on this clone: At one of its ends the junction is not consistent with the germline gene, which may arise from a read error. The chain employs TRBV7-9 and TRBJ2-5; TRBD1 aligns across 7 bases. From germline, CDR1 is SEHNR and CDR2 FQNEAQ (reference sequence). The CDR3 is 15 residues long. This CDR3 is CASSVAGGFQETQYF. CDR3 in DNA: TGTGCCAGCAGCGTAGCAGGGGGTTTCCAAGAGACCCAGTACTTC.

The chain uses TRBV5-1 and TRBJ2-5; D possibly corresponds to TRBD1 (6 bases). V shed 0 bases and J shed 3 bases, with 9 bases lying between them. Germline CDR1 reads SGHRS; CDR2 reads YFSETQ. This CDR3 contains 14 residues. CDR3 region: CASSLAGQKETQYF. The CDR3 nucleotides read TGCGCCAGCAGCTTGGCCGGACAGAAAGAGACCCAGTACTTC.

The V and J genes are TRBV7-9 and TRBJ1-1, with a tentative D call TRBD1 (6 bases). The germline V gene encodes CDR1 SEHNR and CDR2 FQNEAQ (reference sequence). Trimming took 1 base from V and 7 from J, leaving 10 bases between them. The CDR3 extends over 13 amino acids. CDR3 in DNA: TGTGCCAGCAGCTTAGGACAGGTGGATGAAGCTTTCTTT. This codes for CASSLGQVDEAFF.

The CDR3 sequence is CASSRLTAGANVLTF. In nucleotides, the CDR3 is TGTGCCAGCAGCCGCCTGACAGCTGGGGCCAACGTCCTGACTTTC. The chain carries TRBV7-2 and TRBJ2-6, with a possible D match to TRBD1 (5 bases). The ends were cut back, 5 bases at V and 2 bases at J, with 10 bases in the middle. Germline V gives CDR1 SGHTA, CDR2 FQGNSA. The CDR3 is 15 residues long.

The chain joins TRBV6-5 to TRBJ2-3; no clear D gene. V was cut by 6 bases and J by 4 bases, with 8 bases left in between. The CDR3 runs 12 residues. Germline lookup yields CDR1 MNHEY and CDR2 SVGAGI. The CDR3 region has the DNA TGTGCCAGCAGAAAATCATCAGATACGCAGTATTTT. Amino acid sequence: CASRKSSDTQYF.